The entry below describes one T cell receptor beta chain. Its antigen is as yet unknown. Construction of the TCRbeta library involved unique molecular identifiers. TCRdb re-called the PCR reads with MiXCR, one entry per CDR3 protein. The table lists about 200,000 distinct CDR3 sequences, about 6.6% of them singletons. The CDR3 has 15 residues. Trimming cost V 3 bases and J 7 bases, with 16 bases left between them. This sample is part of a study of T-cell reconstitution after alpha-beta-depleted transplantation in children. Findings and caveats of the study: T-cell numbers and diversity, one year after transplant, stemmed largely from T cells that were newly produced.

This chain joins TRBV12-3 or TRBV12-4 and TRBJ1-5; no reliable D call. The source was PBMCs, collected before TCRalphabeta/CD19-depleted stem cell transplant. The TCR originated in a boy aged 2 to 10 with acute lymphoblastic leukemia, due to receive a stem cell transplant. In nucleotides, the CDR3 is TGTGCCAGCAGTTTTGGGTCCCCCGGCGGGCAGCCCCAGCATTTT. It specifies CASSFGSPGGQPQHF.